Listed below are T cell receptor beta chains from one sample, sequenced in a study of T cell responses to AZD1222 COVID-19 vaccine. Clones were sequenced by immunoSEQ multiplex PCR, and TCRdb holds only the in-frame ones, with some missing. The profile shows 150,000 or so clones, around 92% of them singletons. Sequencing used peripheral blood, obtained on day 0 of AZD1222 vaccination. The receptors come from an adult in good health. Each CDR3 is given with its conserved first and last residue. Each record gives: V gene, J gene, CDR3 protein.

>TRBV7-6|TRBJ2-5
CASSLVGQGRETQYF
>TRBV12-5|TRBJ2-3
CASGLGGGVGTQYF
>TRBV5-5|TRBJ1-3
CASSSSGRDSWGGNTIYF
>TRBV7-3|TRBJ2-3
CASSLTGIDTDTQYF
>TRBV7-2|TRBJ2-2
CASSLSWTGELFF
>TRBV24-1|TRBJ2-5
CATSDPGTGGETQYF
>TRBV19|TRBJ2-5
CASSIWGTQETQYF
>TRBV30|TRBJ2-3
CAWNSGTDTQYF
>TRBV12-3/TRBV12-4|TRBJ1-2
CASSQGSHGYTF
>TRBV6-5|TRBJ2-7
CASILGFRDVYEQYF
>TRBV19|TRBJ2-5
CASSVPGTGEETQYF
>TRBV5-6|TRBJ1-2
CASSHGGTGIYYGYTF
>TRBV6-5|TRBJ1-2
CASSYFGDLNYGYTF
>TRBV19|TRBJ1-4
CASSPRGQHNEKLFF
>TRBV5-5|TRBJ2-3
CASSFGVASSDTQYF
>TRBV4-2|TRBJ1-5
CASSQASPGFGQPQHF
>TRBV6-5|TRBJ2-7
CASSYSFGSGYEQYF
>TRBV5-1|TRBJ1-1
CASSSTGYTEAFF
>TRBV5-6|TRBJ1-2
CASSNTGGYTF
>TRBV6-2/TRBV6-3|TRBJ1-1
CASSWTGRDVNTEAFF
>TRBV3-1/TRBV3-2|TRBJ1-1
CASSPSENTEAFF
>TRBV7-3|TRBJ1-1
CASSLKGDAEAFF
>TRBV27|TRBJ1-2
CASISQGGGGDGYTF
>TRBV5-4|TRBJ2-2
CASSLAGAGPTGELFF
>TRBV7-8|TRBJ2-3
CASSLAGSGRTDTQYF
>TRBV3-1/TRBV3-2|TRBJ1-5
CASSQSGVGGHQPQHF
>TRBV5-1|TRBJ1-2
CASSLEAGEGYTF
>TRBV4-1|TRBJ2-4
CASSQDFKRQYF
>TRBV21-1|TRBJ2-3
CASSTSSGGAVRDTQYF
>TRBV18|TRBJ2-3
CASSSSTDTQYF
>TRBV4-2|TRBJ1-5
CASSQLGTGSQPQHF
>TRBV5-4|TRBJ1-5
CASSLAEQGGQPQHF
>TRBV30|TRBJ2-1
CAWSPGFGQFF
>TRBV18|TRBJ2-7
CASSPQLAGAPDEQYF
>TRBV5-1|TRBJ1-3
CASSPLGQGTGNTIYF
>TRBV27|TRBJ2-1
CASSLREGPYNEQFF
>TRBV28|TRBJ1-6
CASSSPNSPLHF
>TRBV2|TRBJ1-5
CASTAQGESNQPQHF
>TRBV5-6|TRBJ1-4
CASSLGLGTATNEKLFF
>TRBV2|TRBJ1-2
CASGVDYGYTF
>TRBV12-3/TRBV12-4|TRBJ1-1
CASSLTGGEAFF
>TRBV6-1|TRBJ1-2
CASSEGKANYGYTF
>TRBV7-2|TRBJ1-4
CASSLWGGQGGEKLFF
>TRBV10-3|TRBJ2-2
CAISETGQLAGELFF
>TRBV15|TRBJ2-7
CATSRGAGAAYEQYF
>TRBV5-4|TRBJ1-3
CASSLAGNSGNTIYF
>TRBV5-1|TRBJ1-4
CASSLGSANEKLFF
>TRBV18|TRBJ2-7
CASSRYAGTSVSYEQYF
>TRBV28|TRBJ2-7
CASSLAGEEQYF
>TRBV2|TRBJ1-1
CASSDPAQRPSRNTEAFF
>TRBV6-6|TRBJ1-1
CASSPRGNSNTEAFF
>TRBV5-4|TRBJ2-1
CASSGGGPYNEQFF
>TRBV6-5|TRBJ2-3
CASRPGDSSTDTQYF
>TRBV27|TRBJ1-6
CASSFSSGIRRSNSPLHF
>TRBV7-9|TRBJ1-3
CASSSLQGPSGNTIYF
>TRBV7-3|TRBJ2-7
CASSSRAGVEQYF
>TRBV24-1|TRBJ1-1
CATSDQGADRYTEAFF
>TRBV10-3|TRBJ1-4
CAISGDRGNGEKLFF
>TRBV2|TRBJ2-7
CASRTLRGTRSYEQYF
>TRBV27|TRBJ1-5
CASMVGGGNQPQHF